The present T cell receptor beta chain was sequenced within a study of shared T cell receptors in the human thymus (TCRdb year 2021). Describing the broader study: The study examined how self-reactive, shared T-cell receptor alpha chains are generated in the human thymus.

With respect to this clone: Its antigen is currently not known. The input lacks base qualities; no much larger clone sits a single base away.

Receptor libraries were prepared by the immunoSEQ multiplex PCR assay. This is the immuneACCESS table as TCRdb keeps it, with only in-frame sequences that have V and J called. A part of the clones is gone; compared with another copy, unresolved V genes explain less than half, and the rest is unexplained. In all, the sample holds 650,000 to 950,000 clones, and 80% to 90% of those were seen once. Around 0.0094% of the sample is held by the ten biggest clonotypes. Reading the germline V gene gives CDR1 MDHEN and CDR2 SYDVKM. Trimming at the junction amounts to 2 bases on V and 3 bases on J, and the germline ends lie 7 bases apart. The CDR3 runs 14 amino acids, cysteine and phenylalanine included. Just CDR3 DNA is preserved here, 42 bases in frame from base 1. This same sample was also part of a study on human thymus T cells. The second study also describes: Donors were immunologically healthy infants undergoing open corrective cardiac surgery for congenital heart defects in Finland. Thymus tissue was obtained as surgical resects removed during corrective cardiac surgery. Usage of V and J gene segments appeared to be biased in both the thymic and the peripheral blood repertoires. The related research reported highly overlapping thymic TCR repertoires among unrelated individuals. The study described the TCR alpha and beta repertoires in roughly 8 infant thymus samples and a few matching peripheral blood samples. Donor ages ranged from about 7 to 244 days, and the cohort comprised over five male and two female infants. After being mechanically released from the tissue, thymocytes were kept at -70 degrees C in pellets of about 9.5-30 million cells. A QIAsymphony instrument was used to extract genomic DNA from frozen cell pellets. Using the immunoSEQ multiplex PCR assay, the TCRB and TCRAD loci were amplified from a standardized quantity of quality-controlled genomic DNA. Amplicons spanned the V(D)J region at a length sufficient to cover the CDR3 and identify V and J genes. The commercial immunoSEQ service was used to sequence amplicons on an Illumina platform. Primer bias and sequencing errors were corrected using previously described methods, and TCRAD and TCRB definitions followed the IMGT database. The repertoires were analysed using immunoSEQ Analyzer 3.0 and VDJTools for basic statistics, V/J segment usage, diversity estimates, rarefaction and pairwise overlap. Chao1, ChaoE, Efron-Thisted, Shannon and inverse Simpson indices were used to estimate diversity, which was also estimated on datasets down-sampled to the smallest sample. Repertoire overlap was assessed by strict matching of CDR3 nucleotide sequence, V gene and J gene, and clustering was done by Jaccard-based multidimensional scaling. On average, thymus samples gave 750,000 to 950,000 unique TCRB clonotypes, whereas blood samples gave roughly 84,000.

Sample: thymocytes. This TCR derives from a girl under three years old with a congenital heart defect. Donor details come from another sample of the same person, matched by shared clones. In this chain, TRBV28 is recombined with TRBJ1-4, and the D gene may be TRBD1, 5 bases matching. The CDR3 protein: CASSLQGSNEKLFF. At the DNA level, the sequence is TGTGCCAGCAGTTTACAGGGTTCTAATGAAAAACTGTTTTTT.